This T cell receptor (beta chain) was retrieved from a study of molecular identifiers for immune sequencing clone quantification. Across the study: For replicates, RNA isolated from around 20,000 or 99,000 naive CD8 cells was divided into five portions, of which four were sequenced.

For bulk TCR libraries, previously described methods and listed TCR primers were used. TCRdb analysed the PCR reads with MiXCR anew, one entry per CDR3 protein. The sample holds just over 35,000 distinct CDR3 sequences, approximately 19% seen once. This clonotype was seen ten or more times. Germline CDR1 MNHNY, CDR2 SVGAGI (reference sequence). Trimming pared 5 bases from V and 4 bases from J, leaving 11 bases between. The CDR3 totals 13 residues. This receptor was obtained from a human donor in good health. Some libraries in this study had Jurkat cell RNA spiked in. The genes are TRBV6-6 and TRBJ1-1; D unresolved. Sequencing was carried out using naive CD8+ T cells from blood, with Jurkat cell RNA spiked in. Subset: FACS-sorted CD8+CD4-CCR7+CD45RA+ naive T cells. CDR3 region: CASSPLWSTEAFF. The CDR3 bases are TGTGCCAGCAGTCCTTTGTGGAGCACTGAAGCTTTCTTT.